Sequencing of this T cell receptor beta chain was carried out in a study of early T cells in non-severe SARS-CoV-2 infection. Study at large: Investigators sequenced bulk RNA drawn from unsorted whole blood, and chains remained unpaired.

Germline V gene sequence: CDR1 MNHEY, CDR2 SMNVEV (reference sequence). The CDR3 is 14 amino acids. The V gene lost 4 bases and the J gene lost 5 bases, with 14 bases spanning the gap. Individual cDNA molecules received unique molecular identifiers. TCRdb re-called the 5' RACE reads with MiXCR, one entry per CDR3 protein. The sample records some 77,000 distinct CDR3 sequences, roughly 12% being singletons. Study-level points and caveats: A preference for anti-spike CD8 responses marked VDJdb matching, which missed private and CD4 specificities.

This clonotype was found many times. The antigen is not known. The rearrangement joins TRBV27 to TRBJ1-1, with D tentatively TRBD1 (5 bases). The TCR was taken from an adult who was a healthcare worker with PCR-confirmed SARS-CoV-2 infection or an uninfected control (not recorded which). Input material: whole blood. The CDR3 DNA reads TGTGCCAGCAGTTCTCCAGGGTATGGAACTGAAGCTTTCTTT. It encodes CASSSPGYGTEAFF.